This T cell receptor beta chain was recovered during a study of blood T cell repertoires in COVID-19. Study information: Researchers got acute and convalescent COVID-19 samples from the United States, Italy and Spain. T cells, B-cell-depleted T cells, or PBMCs provided the cDNA or gDNA that served as material.

Authors' data handling: Amplifying reference gene primers gave estimates of nucleated cell counts. Produced via immunoSEQ multiplex PCR; TCRdb's table is partial and in-frame only. V, J and clone size are those of that table, while D and trimming were read from the DNA. This repertoire shows roughly 300,000 clones, approximately 83% found once; its top ten account for over 8.5%. The sample consisted of peripheral blood. The sequence was collected from a woman in her 50s who had recovered from COVID-19.

This chain's CDR3 is CASSSNQGADGYTF. CDR3 DNA: TGTGCCAGCAGCTCTAACCAGGGGGCGGATGGCTACACCTTC. V gene TRBV11-2 combines with J gene TRBJ1-2, with 8 positions matching TRBD1. Germline-derived CDR1 and CDR2 are SGHAT and FQNNGV. The CDR3 covers 14 residues. The V segment lost 4 bases and the J segment 6 bases; nucleotides outside the gene matches: 7.